The rows below give T cell receptor beta chains drawn from one sample of a study of vaccination effects on CD4 cells after COVID-19. The antigens for these receptors are not known. Using immunoSEQ multiplex PCR, the repertoire was profiled, and TCRdb retains in-frame clones only, with some absent. This table has 25,000 to 30,000 clones, 74% appearing once. This specimen was CD4+ T cells from PBMCs cultured with HCoV-229E spike peptides, taken after COVID-19 vaccination. These receptors were taken from a human donor who received a COVID-19 vaccine. CDR3s include the opening cysteine and the closing phenylalanine or tryptophan. The order of the fields is CDR3 protein, CDR3 DNA, J gene, V gene, clone size, D gene. A D gene is named only where the DNA matches it firmly. A row's size may be missing; if present it is once, few, many or a size class.

CASSSAYLRDRSYNEQFF TGTGCCAGCAGTTCTGCCTACCTCCGGGACAGAAGCTACAATGAGCAGTTCTTC TRBJ2-1 TRBV27 . TRBD1
CASSQTGGRQYF TGTGCCAGCAGCCAAACCGGGGGTAGGCAGTACTTC TRBJ2-7 TRBV3-1/TRBV3-2 . .
CASSQGQGVYGYTF TGTGCCAGCAGCCAAGGACAGGGGGTTTATGGCTACACCTTC TRBJ1-2 TRBV3-1/TRBV3-2 . TRBD1
CASSLGFQETQYF TGCGCCAGCAGCTTAGGATTTCAAGAGACCCAGTACTTC TRBJ2-5 TRBV5-1 . .
CASSQGGPPSTSINF TGTGCCAGCAGCCAGGGGGGCCCTCCTTCTACGAGCATAAACTTC TRBJ2-7 TRBV14 . .
CAIGGLAGDSEQYF TGTGCCATCGGGGGACTAGCGGGAGACAGCGAGCAGTACTTC TRBJ2-7 TRBV10-3 . TRBD2
CASSTAGRGLYNEQFF TGTGCCAGTAGTACCGCTGGGCGAGGACTGTACAATGAGCAGTTCTTC TRBJ2-1 TRBV19 . .
CSVEEPGSFTEAFF TGCAGCGTTGAAGAGCCGGGGTCTTTCACTGAAGCTTTCTTT TRBJ1-1 TRBV29-1 . .
CASSEVRDRDYYGYTF TGTGCCAGCAGTGAAGTGAGGGACAGGGACTACTATGGCTACACCTTC TRBJ1-2 TRBV6-4 . TRBD1
CASSQRGAAEEQYF TGTGCCAGCAGCCAAAGGGGGGCCGCGGAGGAGCAGTACTTC TRBJ2-7 TRBV3-1/TRBV3-2 . .
CASSLERDQPQHF TGCGCCAGCAGCTTGGAGCGGGATCAGCCCCAGCATTTT TRBJ1-5 TRBV5-1 . .
CASRGTDSWDTEAFF TGTGCCAGCAGGGGGACGGACAGCTGGGACACTGAAGCTTTCTTT TRBJ1-1 TRBV6-5 once .
CASMKRGGNEQFF TGTGCCAGCATGAAAAGGGGCGGTAATGAGCAGTTCTTC TRBJ2-1 TRBV5-6 . .
CSVSGQTNTEAFF TGCAGCGTCTCGGGACAGACGAACACTGAAGCTTTCTTT TRBJ1-1 TRBV29-1 . TRBD1
CASSEALLGPGGGTEAFF TGTGCCAGCAGTGAAGCGCTTCTTGGACCTGGGGGAGGCACTGAAGCTTTCTTT TRBJ1-1 TRBV2 . .
CASSLTLSGDYEQYF TGTGCCAGCAGCTTGACCTTAAGCGGGGACTACGAGCAGTACTTC TRBJ2-7 TRBV5-5 . TRBD2
CASSISSVYEQYF TGTGCCAGTAGTATATCTAGCGTCTACGAGCAGTACTTC TRBJ2-7 TRBV19 . .
CASSPWRESNTGELFF TGTGCCAGCTCACCGTGGCGGGAGTCAAACACCGGGGAGCTGTTTTTT TRBJ2-2 TRBV18 few TRBD2
CASSQARGVAYNEQFF TGTGCCAGCAGCCAAGCGAGGGGTGTCGCCTACAATGAGCAGTTCTTC TRBJ2-1 TRBV3-1/TRBV3-2 . .
CASSSGQNNEQFF TGCGCCAGCAGTAGCGGACAGAACAATGAGCAGTTCTTC TRBJ2-1 TRBV10-1 . .
CASSRSHSGANVLTF TGTGCCAGTAGTCGTTCACACTCTGGGGCCAACGTCCTGACTTTC TRBJ2-6 TRBV19 . .
CASSLQHIKGTGANVLTF TGTGCCAGCAGCTTACAACATATCAAAGGGACTGGGGCCAACGTCCTGACTTTC TRBJ2-6 TRBV5-5 . .
CASSEASTGRTEAFF TGTGCCAGCAGTGAAGCTTCGACAGGGAGAACTGAAGCTTTCTTT TRBJ1-1 TRBV6-1 once TRBD1
CASSQDSGSRDYEQYF TGCGCCAGCAGCCAAGATTCGGGGAGCAGAGACTACGAGCAGTACTTC TRBJ2-7 TRBV4-1 . .
CASSQDRAGHGELFF TGTGCCAGCAGCCAAGATCGAGCAGGACACGGGGAGCTGTTTTTT TRBJ2-2 TRBV14 . .
CASSYYLQGYSYEQYF TGTGCCAGCAGTTACTATTTACAAGGGTATTCCTACGAGCAGTACTTC TRBJ2-7 TRBV6-5 . .
CASSADSNYGYTF TGTGCCAGCAGCGCGGACAGTAACTATGGCTACACCTTC TRBJ1-2 TRBV2 . .
CASSEGLNSPNEKLFF TGTGCCAGCAGTGAGGGCCTTAATTCGCCTAATGAAAAACTGTTTTTT TRBJ1-4 TRBV6-4 . .
CASSFSAGVLGGTDTQYF TGTGCCAGCAGCTTCTCAGCGGGAGTTCTTGGGGGCACAGATACGCAGTATTTT TRBJ2-3 TRBV13 . TRBD2
CSASRGPQYNEQFF TGCAGTGCTAGTAGGGGGCCACAGTACAATGAGCAGTTCTTC TRBJ2-1 TRBV20-1 . TRBD1
CASSQPRGLTYEQYF TGCGCCAGCAGCCAGCCCCGGGGGCTTACCTACGAGCAGTACTTC TRBJ2-7 TRBV4-1 . .
CASSHRTGRYEQYF TGTGCCAGCAGCCACCGGACAGGGAGGTACGAGCAGTACTTC TRBJ2-7 TRBV7-9 . TRBD1
CASSEAQAGTGAGNTIYF TGTGCCAGCAGTGAAGCGCAGGCAGGGACAGGGGCTGGAAACACCATATATTTT TRBJ1-3 TRBV6-1 . TRBD1
CASSLATDSSTDTQYF TGCGCCAGCAGCTTGGCCACAGACTCGAGCACAGATACGCAGTATTTT TRBJ2-3 TRBV5-1 once .
CAISESSEKLFF TGTGCCATCAGTGAGTCGAGTGAAAAACTGTTTTTT TRBJ1-4 TRBV10-3 few .